The 8 T cell receptor beta chains presented below share a single source sample, sequenced in a study of cytomegalovirus exposure and HLA in healthy donors. PCR amplification relied on 60 Vbeta primers (plus 13 Jbeta primers). Data came from immunoSEQ multiplex PCR; TCRdb stores just in-frame clones and leaves some out. The sample includes about 150,000 clones, under 75% of them seen just once. The sample taken for sequencing was PBMCs. Source of these receptors: a woman between 55 and 75 years old in good health and CMV-seropositive.

This clone was seen more than once but under ten times. CDR3 residues: CASSSRRTVYNSPLHF. Written as DNA, the CDR3 is TGTGCCAGCAGCTCCCGAAGGACAGTCTATAATTCACCCCTCCACTTT. The rearrangement joins TRBV7-3 to TRBJ1-6, with a tentative D call TRBD1 (6 bases). Trimming took 4 bases from V and 3 from J, leaving 13 bases between them. Per germline, CDR1 SGHTA and CDR2 FQGTGA. CDR3 length equals 16 residues. Drawing the rest from reference TRBV7-3 and TRBJ1-6, the complete variable domain is GAGVSQTPSNKVTEKGKYVELRCDPISGHTALYWYRQSLGQGPEFLIYFQGTGAADDSGLPNDRFFAVRPEGSVSTLKIQRTERGDSAVYLCASSSRRTVYNSPLHFGNGTRLTVT.

This clone has a handful of counts. The chain has TRBV7-2 and TRBJ2-3; maybe TRBD2 (6 bases). Trimming removed 5 bases from V and 5 bases from J, with 11 bases in between. The CDR3 sequence is 13 residues long. CDR1 is SGHTA and CDR2 is FQGNSA in the germline V gene. The CDR3 region is CASSPTGEDTQYF. CDR3 DNA: TGTGCCAGCAGCCCCACGGGGGAAGATACGCAGTATTTT.

V is TRBV6-1 and J is TRBJ2-7, with D perhaps matching TRBD1 (5 bases). V lost 10 bases, J lost 0 bases, and 19 bases lay in between. Germline CDR1 and CDR2: MNHNS and SASEGT. The CDR3 sequence is 15 residues long. For the CDR3, the DNA is TGTGCCACCCGCCGGCTTATGGACAACTCCTACGAGCAGTACTTC. Amino acids: CATRRLMDNSYEQYF.

The J gene is TRBJ1-2, the V gene TRBV28, with 8 bases lining up with TRBD1. Per germline, CDR1 MDHEN and CDR2 SYDVKM. This CDR3 is 13 amino acids long. V lost 5 bases and J lost 5; bases outside the gene matches: 4. The CDR3 sequence: CASSPTGVYGYTF. The DNA for the CDR3 is TGTGCCAGCAGTCCGACAGGGGTTTATGGCTACACCTTC.

The chain combines TRBV6-5 with TRBJ1-5, with D unresolved. The V gene lost 5 bases and the J gene lost 4 bases, with 6 bases spanning the gap. Looked up from germline, CDR1 is MNHEY and CDR2 is SVGAGI. This CDR3 is 12 amino acids long. The CDR3 is CASSQINQPQHF. In DNA form, the CDR3 reads TGTGCCAGCAGTCAGATAAATCAGCCCCAGCATTTT.

This clone was detected a few times. The V call is TRBV6-6, the J call TRBJ1-1; TRBD1 is a possible D gene (5 bases). The germline CDR1 and CDR2 sequences are MNHNY and SVGAGI (reference sequence). CDR3 length equals 15 residues. Deletions cut 5 bases from V and 0 bases from J, with 13 bases between. The DNA for the CDR3 is TGTGCCAGCAGTCCAAGGGGAGGCTTGAACACTGAAGCTTTCTTT. Translation: CASSPRGGLNTEAFF.

To note about this clone: At one end, the junction sequence differs from germline, possibly due to a read error. The chain has TRBV28 and TRBJ2-7, with 7 bases aligning to TRBD1. The CDR3 runs to 12 residues. Germline V gene sequence: CDR1 MDHEN, CDR2 SYDVKM. CDR3 sequence reads: CASSLSRTGCDF. The CDR3 region has the DNA TGTGCCAGCAGTTTATCTCGGACAGGCTGCGACTTC.

This chain connects TRBV29-1 to TRBJ1-2, with D unclear. V shed 7 bases and J shed 3 bases, with 9 bases lying between them. The CDR3 covers 11 residues. Germline values: CDR1 SQVTM, CDR2 ANQGSEA. The CDR3 spells CSARQDYGYTF. CDR3 nucleotides: TGCAGCGCCAGACAAGACTATGGCTACACCTTC.